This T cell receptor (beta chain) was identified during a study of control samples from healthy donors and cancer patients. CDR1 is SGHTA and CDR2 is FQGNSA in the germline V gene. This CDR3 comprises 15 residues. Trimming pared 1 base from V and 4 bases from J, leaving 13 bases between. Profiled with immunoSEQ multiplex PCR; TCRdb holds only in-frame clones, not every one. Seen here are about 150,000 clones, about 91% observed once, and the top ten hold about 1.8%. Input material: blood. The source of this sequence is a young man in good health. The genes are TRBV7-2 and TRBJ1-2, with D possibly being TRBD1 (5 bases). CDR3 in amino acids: CASSLGRERGYGYTF. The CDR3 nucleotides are TGTGCCAGCAGCTTAGGCAGGGAACGGGGCTATGGCTACACCTTC.